This TCR beta chain was recorded in a study of cytomegalovirus exposure and HLA in healthy donors. Findings and limits, study-wide: Altogether, about 160 TCR beta chains were recorded as cytomegalovirus-associated.

CDR3 length equals 15 residues. After removal of 6 bases from V and 2 bases from J, the junction contained 5 bases not matched to a gene. In germline, CDR1 is SNHLY, CDR2 FYNNEI. A multiplex PCR was run with 60 Vbeta primers and 13 Jbeta primers. Produced via immunoSEQ multiplex PCR; TCRdb's table is partial and in-frame only. The table has about 120,000 clones, about 62% seen once. In the case of this clone: Its antigen is unidentified.

This rearrangement joins TRBV2 to TRBJ2-5; 11 bases map to TRBD1. The clonotype comes from a woman in her 40s in good health and CMV-seropositive. Sequenced material: PBMCs. The CDR3 DNA reads as TGTGCCAGCAGCCCCGGGACAGGGGGTCAAGAGACCCAGTACTTC. Its protein is CASSPGTGGQETQYF.